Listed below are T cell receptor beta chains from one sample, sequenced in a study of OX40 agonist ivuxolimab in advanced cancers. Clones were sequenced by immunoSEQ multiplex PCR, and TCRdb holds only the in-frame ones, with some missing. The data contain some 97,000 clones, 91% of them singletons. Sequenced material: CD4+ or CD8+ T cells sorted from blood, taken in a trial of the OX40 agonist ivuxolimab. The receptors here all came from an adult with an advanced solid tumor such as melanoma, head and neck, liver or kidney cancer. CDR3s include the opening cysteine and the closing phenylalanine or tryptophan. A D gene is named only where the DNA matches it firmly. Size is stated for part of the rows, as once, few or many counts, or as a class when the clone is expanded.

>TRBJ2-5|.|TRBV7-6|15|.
CASSSEAGIQETQYF
TGTGCCAGCAGCTCGGAGGCAGGGATTCAAGAGACCCAGTACTTC
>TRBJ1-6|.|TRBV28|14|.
CASSLRGLGSPLHF
TGTGCCAGCAGTTTAAGAGGGTTAGGTTCACCCCTCCACTTT
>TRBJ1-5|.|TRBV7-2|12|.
CASGRSNQPQHF
TGTGCCAGCGGAAGGAGCAATCAGCCCCAGCATTTT
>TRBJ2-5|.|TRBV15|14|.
CATSQGLAQETQYF
TGTGCCACCAGCCAGGGACTGGCCCAAGAGACCCAGTACTTC
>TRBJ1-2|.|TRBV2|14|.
CASNTGQEVYGYTF
TGTGCCAGCAATACTGGGCAGGAGGTTTATGGCTACACCTTC
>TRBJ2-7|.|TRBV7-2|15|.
CASSYRDSTPYEQYF
TGTGCCAGCAGTTACAGGGACTCAACTCCCTACGAGCAGTACTTC
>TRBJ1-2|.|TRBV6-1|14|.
CASSDSHRYYGYTF
TGTGCCAGCAGTGACTCCCACAGATACTATGGCTACACCTTC
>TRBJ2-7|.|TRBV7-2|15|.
CASSQGASGTYEQYF
TGTGCCAGCAGCCAGGGGGCTAGCGGGACCTACGAGCAGTACTTC
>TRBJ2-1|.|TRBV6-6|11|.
CASSYRNEQFF
TGTGCCAGCAGTTACCGGAATGAGCAGTTCTTC
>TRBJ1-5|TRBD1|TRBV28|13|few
CASSPDRAQPQHF
TGTGCCAGCAGCCCGGACAGGGCTCAGCCCCAGCATTTT
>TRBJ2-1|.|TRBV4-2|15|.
CASSQVDAGGREQFF
TGTGCCAGCAGCCAAGTAGACGCTGGGGGACGAGAGCAGTTCTTC
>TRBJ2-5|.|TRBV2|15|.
CASSESSGREETQYF
TGTGCCAGCAGTGAAAGTAGCGGCAGGGAAGAGACCCAGTACTTC
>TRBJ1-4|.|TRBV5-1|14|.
CASSQGQSNEKLFF
TGCGCCAGCAGCCAAGGACAGTCTAATGAAAAACTGTTTTTT
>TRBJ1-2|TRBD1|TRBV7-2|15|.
CASSVGQTLNYGYTF
TGTGCCAGCAGCGTGGGACAGACACTTAACTATGGCTACACCTTC
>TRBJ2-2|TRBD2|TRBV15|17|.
CATSRSEGLAGTGELFF
TGTGCCACCAGCAGATCCGAGGGACTAGCGGGCACCGGGGAGCTGTTTTTT
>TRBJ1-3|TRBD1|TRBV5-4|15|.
CASSIQTGSGNTIYF
TGTGCCAGCAGCATTCAGACAGGGTCCGGAAACACCATATATTTT